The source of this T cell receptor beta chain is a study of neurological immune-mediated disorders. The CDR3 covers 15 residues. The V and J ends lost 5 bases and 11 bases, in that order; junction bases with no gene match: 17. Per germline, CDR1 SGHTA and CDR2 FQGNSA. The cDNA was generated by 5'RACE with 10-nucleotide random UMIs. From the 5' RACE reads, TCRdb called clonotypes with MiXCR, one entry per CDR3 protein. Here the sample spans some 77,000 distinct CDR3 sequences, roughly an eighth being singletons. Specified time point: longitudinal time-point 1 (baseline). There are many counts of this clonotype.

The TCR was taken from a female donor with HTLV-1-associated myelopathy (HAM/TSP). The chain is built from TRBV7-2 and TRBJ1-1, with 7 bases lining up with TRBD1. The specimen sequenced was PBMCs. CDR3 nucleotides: TGTGCCAGCAGCCGGCGGCGGGGGACAGATGGGATGGCTTTCTTT. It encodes CASSRRRGTDGMAFF.